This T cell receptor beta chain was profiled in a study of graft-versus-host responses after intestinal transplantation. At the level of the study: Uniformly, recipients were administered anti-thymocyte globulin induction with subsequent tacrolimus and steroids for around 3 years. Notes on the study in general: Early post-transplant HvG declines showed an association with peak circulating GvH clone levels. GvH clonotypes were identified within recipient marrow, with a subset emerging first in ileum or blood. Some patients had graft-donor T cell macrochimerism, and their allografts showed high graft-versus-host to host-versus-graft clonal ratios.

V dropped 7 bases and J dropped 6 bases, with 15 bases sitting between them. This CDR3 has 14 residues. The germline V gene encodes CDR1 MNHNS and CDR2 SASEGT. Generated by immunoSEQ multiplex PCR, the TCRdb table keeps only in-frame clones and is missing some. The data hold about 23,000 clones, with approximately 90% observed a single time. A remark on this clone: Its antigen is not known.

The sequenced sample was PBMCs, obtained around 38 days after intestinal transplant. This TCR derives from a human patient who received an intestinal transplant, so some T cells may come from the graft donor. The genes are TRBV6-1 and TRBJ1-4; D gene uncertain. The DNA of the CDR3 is TGTGCCAGCATGTTAGGGTTGGGTGATGAAAAACTGTTTTTT. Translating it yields CASMLGLGDEKLFF.